This T cell receptor beta chain was sequenced during a study of T cell responses to AZD1222 COVID-19 vaccine. Study at large: Some second doses came at about 4 weeks and others at about 12 weeks; these were pooled. Study-wide results and caveats: Along spike, vaccine-associated CD4 TCRs were found throughout, with dominance at 160-218 and 743-854. Breadth and depth of Spike-specific TCRs rose after two AZD1222 doses. Clonal diversity may have been underestimated, and the donors were mostly white British, with more females than males.

For this clone: Its cognate antigen is unknown.

CDR3 length equals 14 residues. The V gene's germline CDR1 is ENHRY and CDR2 SYGVKD. After removal of 6 bases from V and 1 base from J, the junction contained 5 bases not matched to a gene. Repertoires were generated with immunoSEQ multiplex PCR, while TCRdb's copy carries only in-frame clones and drops some. The table includes approximately 170,000 clones, over 85% detected once. This material consisted of peripheral blood, taken on day 0 of AZD1222 vaccination. The chain carries TRBV10-3 and TRBJ2-5, with 7 bases aligning to TRBD2. This clonotype was obtained from an adult in good health. CDR3 region: CAIRSGTTQETQYF. CDR3 coding DNA: TGTGCCATCAGATCTGGGACTACCCAAGAGACCCAGTACTTC.